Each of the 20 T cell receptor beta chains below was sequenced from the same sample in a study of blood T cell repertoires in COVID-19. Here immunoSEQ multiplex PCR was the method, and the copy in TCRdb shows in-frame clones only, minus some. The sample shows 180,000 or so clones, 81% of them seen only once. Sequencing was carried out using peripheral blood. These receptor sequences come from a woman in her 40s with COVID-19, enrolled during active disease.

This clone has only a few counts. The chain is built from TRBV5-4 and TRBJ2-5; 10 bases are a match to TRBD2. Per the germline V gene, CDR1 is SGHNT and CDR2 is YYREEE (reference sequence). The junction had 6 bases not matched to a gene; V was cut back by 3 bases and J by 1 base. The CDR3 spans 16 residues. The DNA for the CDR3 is TGTGCCAGCAGCTCCAAAACTAGCGGGGCCCAAGAGACCCAGTACTTC. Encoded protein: CASSSKTSGAQETQYF.

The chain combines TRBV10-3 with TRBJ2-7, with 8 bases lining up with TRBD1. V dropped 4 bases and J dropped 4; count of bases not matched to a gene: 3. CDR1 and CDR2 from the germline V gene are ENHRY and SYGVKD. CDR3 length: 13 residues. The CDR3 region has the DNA TGTGCCATCAGTGTAGACAGGGGATACGAGCAGTACGTC. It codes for CAISVDRGYEQYV.

CDR3 amino acids: CASSNGQGGISNQPQHF. The CDR3 nucleotides read TGTGCCAGCTCAAACGGACAGGGGGGTATTAGCAATCAGCCCCAGCATTTT. The chain is built from TRBV18 and TRBJ1-5; 10 nucleotides agree with TRBD1. Trimming removed 5 bases from V and 0 bases from J; junction bases left unmatched: 7. Germline V gives CDR1 KGHSH, CDR2 LQKENI. The CDR3 has 17 amino acids.

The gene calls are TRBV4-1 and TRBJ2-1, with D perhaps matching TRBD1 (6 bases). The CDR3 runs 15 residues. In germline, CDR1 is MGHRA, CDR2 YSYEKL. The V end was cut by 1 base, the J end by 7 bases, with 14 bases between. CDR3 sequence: CASSQVDSNVNEQFF. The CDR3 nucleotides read TGCGCCAGCAGCCAAGTGGACAGTAACGTTAATGAGCAGTTCTTC.

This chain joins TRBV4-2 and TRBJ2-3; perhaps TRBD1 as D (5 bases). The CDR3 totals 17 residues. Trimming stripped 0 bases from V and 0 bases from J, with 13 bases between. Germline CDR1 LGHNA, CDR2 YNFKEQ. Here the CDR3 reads CASSQEVSQGSTDTQYF. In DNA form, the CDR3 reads TGTGCCAGCAGCCAAGAAGTCTCCCAGGGCAGCACAGATACGCAGTATTTT.

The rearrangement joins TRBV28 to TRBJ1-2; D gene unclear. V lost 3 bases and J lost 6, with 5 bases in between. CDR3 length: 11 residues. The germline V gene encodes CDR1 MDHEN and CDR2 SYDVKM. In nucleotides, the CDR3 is TGTGCCAGCAGTTTTCCCGATGGCTACACCTTC. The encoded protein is CASSFPDGYTF.

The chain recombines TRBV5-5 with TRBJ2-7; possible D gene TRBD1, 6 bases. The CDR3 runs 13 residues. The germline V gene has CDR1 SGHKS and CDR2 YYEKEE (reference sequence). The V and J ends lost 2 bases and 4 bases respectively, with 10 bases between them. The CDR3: CASSFGRGYEQYV. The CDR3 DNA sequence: TGTGCCAGCAGCTTTGGCAGGGGTTACGAGCAGTACGTC.

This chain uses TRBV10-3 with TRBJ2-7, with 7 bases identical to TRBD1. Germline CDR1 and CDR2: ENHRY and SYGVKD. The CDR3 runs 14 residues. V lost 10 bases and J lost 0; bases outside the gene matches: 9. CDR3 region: CATSTGESSYEQYV. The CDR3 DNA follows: TGTGCCACATCTACAGGGGAAAGCTCCTACGAGCAGTACGTC.

This chain's CDR3 is CASSQVQETQYF. The CDR3 DNA follows: TGTGCCAGCAGCCAAGTACAAGAGACCCAGTACTTC. The chain uses TRBV14 and TRBJ2-5, with unresolved D. V lost 1 base and J lost 2, with 2 bases in between. Germline values: CDR1 SGHDN, CDR2 FVKESK. The length of the CDR3 is 12 residues.

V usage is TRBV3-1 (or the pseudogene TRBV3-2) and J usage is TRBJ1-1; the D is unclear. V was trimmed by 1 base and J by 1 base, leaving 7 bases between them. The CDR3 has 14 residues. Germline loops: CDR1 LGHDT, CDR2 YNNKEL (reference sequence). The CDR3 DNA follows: TGTGCCAGCAGCCAAGGGGCAGCGAACACTGAAGCTTTCTTT. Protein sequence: CASSQGAANTEAFF.

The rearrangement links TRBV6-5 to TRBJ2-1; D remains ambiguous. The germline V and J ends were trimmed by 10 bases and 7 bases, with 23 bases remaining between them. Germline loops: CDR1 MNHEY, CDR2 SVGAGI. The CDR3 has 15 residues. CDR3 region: CATIQDSKIRNEQFF. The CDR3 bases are TGTGCCACCATACAAGACTCAAAGATACGTAATGAGCAGTTCTTC.

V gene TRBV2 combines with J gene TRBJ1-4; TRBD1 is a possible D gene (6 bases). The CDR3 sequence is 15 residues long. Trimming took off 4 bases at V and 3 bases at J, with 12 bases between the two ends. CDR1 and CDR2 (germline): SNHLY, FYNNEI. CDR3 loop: CASSAPGASNEKLFF. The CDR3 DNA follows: TGTGCCAGCAGTGCCCCAGGGGCTTCTAATGAAAAACTGTTTTTT.

CDR3 nucleotides: TGCGCCAGCAGTGACCTAGCGGGGGGACCGTCGAAGTACGTC. It translates to CASSDLAGGPSKYV. The genes are TRBV10-2 and TRBJ2-7; 11 nucleotides agree with TRBD2. The CDR3 loop spans 14 amino acids. With 3 bases clipped from V and 11 bases from J, the junction kept 9 bases outside the gene matches. Per germline, CDR1 WSHSY and CDR2 SAAADI.

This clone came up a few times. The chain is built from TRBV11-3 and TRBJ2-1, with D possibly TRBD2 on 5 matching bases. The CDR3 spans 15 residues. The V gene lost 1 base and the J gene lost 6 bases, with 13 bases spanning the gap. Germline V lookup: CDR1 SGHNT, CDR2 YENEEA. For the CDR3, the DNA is TGTGCCAGCAGCTTAGGGCCGTCTCGGGGCAATGAGCAGTTCTTC. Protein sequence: CASSLGPSRGNEQFF.

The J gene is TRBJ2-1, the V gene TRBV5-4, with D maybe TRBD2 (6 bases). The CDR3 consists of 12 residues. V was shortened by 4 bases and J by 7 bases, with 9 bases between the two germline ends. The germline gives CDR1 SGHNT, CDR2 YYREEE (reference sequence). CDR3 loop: CASSGRQNEQFF. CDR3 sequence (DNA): TGTGCCAGCAGCGGGAGGCAAAATGAGCAGTTCTTC.

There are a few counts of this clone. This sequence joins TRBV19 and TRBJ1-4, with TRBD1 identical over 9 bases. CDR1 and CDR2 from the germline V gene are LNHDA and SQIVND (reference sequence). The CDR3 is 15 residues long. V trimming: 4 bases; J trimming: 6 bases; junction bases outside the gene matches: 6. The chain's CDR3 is CASSTHRGRDEKLFF. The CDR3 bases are TGTGCCAGTAGTACACACAGGGGGCGAGATGAAAAACTGTTTTTT.

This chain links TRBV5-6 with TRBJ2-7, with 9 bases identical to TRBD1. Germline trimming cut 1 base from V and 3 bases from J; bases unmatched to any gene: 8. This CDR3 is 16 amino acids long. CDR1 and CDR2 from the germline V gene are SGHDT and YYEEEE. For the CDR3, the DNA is TGTGCCAGCAGCTTGACCCTAACAGGGGGCATCTACGAGCAGTACTTC. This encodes CASSLTLTGGIYEQYF.

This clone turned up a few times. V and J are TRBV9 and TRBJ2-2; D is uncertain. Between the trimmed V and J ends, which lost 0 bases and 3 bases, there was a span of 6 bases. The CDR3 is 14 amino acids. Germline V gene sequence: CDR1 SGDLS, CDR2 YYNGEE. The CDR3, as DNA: TGTGCCAGCAGCGTAGTGGCGGACACCGGGGAGCTGTTTTTT. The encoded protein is CASSVVADTGELFF.

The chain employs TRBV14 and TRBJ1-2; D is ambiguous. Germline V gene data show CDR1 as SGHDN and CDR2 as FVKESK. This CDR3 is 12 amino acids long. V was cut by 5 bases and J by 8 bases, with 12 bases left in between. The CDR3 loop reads CASSYAGYGYTF. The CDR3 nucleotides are TGTGCCAGCAGCTATGCAGGATACGGCTACACCTTC.

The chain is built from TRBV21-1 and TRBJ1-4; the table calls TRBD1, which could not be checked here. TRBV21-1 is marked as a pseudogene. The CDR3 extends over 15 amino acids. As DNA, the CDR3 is TGTGCCAGCAGCAAAAGAGAAAACAGGGCCGAAAAACTGTTTTTT. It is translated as CASSKRENRAEKLFF.